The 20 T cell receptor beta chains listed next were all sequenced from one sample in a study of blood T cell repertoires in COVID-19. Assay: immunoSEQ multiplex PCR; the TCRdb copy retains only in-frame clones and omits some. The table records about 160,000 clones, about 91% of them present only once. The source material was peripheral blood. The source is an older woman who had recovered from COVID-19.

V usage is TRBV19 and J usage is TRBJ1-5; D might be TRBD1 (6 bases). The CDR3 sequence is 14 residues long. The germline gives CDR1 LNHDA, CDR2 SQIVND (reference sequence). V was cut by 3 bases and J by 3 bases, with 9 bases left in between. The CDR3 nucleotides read TGTGCCAGTAGTATCGGACAGAACAATCAGCCCCAGCATTTT. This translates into CASSIGQNNQPQHF.

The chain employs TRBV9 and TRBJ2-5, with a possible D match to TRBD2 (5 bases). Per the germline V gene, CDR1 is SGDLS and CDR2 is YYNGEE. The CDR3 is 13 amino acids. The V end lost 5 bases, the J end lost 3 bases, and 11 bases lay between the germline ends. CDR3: CASSRTPEETQYF. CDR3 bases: TGTGCCAGCAGTCGGACTCCTGAAGAGACCCAGTACTTC.

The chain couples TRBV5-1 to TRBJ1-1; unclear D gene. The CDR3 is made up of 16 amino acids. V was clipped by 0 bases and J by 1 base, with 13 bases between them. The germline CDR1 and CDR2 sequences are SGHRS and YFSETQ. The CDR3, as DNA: TGCGCCAGCAGCTTGGCCGGGGAAGGCGGGAACACTGAAGCTTTCTTT. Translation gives CASSLAGEGGNTEAFF.

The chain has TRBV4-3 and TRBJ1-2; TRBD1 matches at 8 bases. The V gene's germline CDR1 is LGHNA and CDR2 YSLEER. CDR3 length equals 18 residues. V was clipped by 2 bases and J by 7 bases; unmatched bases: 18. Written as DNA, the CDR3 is TGCGCCAGCAGCCAAAGACCGGGGGACAGGCCCTTAATTGGTGGCTACACCTTC. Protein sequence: CASSQRPGDRPLIGGYTF.

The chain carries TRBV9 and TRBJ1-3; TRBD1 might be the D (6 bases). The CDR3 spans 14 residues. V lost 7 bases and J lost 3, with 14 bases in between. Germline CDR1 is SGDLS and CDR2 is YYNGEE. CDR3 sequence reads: CASGGQLSGNTIYF. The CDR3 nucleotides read TGTGCCAGCGGAGGACAGCTTAGTGGAAACACCATATATTTT. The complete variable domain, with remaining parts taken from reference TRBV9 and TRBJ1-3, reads DSGVTQTPKHLITATGQRVTLRCSPRSGDLSVYWYQQSLDQGLQFLIQYYNGEERAKGNILERFSAQQFPDLHSELNLSSLELGDSALYFCASGGQLSGNTIYFGEGSWLTVV.

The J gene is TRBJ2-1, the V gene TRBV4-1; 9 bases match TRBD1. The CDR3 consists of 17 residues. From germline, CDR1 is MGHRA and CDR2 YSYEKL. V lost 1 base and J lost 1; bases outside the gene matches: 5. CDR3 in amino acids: CASSQGQGGPSYNEQFF. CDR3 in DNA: TGCGCCAGCAGCCAAGGACAGGGGGGGCCTTCCTACAATGAGCAGTTCTTC.

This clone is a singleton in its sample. The CDR3 coding sequence is TGTGCCAGCAGCTATCTAGGAAGCAATCAGCCCCAGCATTTT. This gives the protein CASSYLGSNQPQHF. The chain is built from TRBV7-9 and TRBJ1-5, with D hard to call. Trimming stripped 4 bases from V and 1 base from J, with 8 bases between. The V gene's germline CDR1 is SEHNR and CDR2 FQNEAQ (reference sequence). This CDR3 spans 14 amino acids.

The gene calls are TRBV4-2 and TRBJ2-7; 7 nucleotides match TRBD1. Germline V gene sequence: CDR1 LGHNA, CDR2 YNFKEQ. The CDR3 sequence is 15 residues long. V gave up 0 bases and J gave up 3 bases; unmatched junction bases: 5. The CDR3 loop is CASSQEGRQGYEQYF. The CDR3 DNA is TGTGCCAGCAGCCAAGAAGGGAGACAGGGCTACGAGCAGTACTTC.

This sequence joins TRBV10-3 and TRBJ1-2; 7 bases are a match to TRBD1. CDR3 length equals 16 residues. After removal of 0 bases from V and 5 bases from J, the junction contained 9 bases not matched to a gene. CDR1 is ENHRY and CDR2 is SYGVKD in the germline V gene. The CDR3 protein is CAISESYRDSRYGYTF. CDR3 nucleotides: TGTGCCATCAGTGAGTCGTACCGGGACAGCCGGTATGGCTACACCTTC.

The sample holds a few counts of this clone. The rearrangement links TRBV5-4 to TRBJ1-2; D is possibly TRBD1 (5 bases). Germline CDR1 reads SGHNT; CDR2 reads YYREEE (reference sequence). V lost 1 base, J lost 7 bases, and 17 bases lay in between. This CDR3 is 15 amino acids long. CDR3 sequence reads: CASSLNSGRVSGYTF. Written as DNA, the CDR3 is TGTGCCAGCAGCTTGAATTCGGGCAGGGTATCTGGCTACACCTTC.

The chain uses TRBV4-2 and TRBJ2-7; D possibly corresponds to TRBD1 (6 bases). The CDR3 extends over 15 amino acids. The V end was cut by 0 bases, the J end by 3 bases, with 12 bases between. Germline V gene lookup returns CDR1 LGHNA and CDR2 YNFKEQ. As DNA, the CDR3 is TGTGCCAGCAGCCAAGACCCCAGCAGGGGCTACGAGCAGTACTTC. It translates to CASSQDPSRGYEQYF.

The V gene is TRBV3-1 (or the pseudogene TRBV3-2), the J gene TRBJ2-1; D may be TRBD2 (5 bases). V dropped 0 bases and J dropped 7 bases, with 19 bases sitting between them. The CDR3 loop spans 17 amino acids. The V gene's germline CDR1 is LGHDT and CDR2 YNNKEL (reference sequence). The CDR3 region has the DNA TGTGCCAGCAGCCAAGAAATAGGAAGGCCCCGGGGAAATGAGCAGTTCTTC. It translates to CASSQEIGRPRGNEQFF.

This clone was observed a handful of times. The CDR3 sequence: CATSRDVNKGNQPQHF. The CDR3 DNA sequence: TGTGCCACCAGCAGAGATGTAAACAAGGGGAATCAGCCCCAGCATTTT. V usage is TRBV15 and J usage is TRBJ1-5, with D possibly matching TRBD1 (5 bases). This CDR3 spans 16 amino acids. The germline gives CDR1 LNHNV, CDR2 YYDKDF (reference sequence). Trimming left V 0 bases short and J 4 bases short, with 13 bases between.

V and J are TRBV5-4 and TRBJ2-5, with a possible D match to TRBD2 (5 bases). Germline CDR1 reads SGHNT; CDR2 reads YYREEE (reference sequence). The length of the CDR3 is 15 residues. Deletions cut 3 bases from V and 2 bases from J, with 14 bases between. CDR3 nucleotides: TGTGCCAGCAGCTCTGCCTACGCGGGTCAAGAGACCCAGTACTTC. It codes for CASSSAYAGQETQYF. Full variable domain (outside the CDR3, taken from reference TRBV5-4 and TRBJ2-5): ETGVTQSPTHLIKTRGQQVTLRCSSQSGHNTVSWYQQALGQGPQFIFQYYREEENGRGNFPPRFSGLQFPNYSSELNVNALELDDSALYLCASSSAYAGQETQYFGPGTRLLVL.

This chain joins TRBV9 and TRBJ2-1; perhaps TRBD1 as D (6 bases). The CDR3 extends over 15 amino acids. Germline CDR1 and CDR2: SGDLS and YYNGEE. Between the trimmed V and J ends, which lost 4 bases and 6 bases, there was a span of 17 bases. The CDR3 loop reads CASSFDRLGINEQFF. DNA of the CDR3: TGTGCCAGCAGCTTCGACAGGCTAGGGATCAATGAGCAGTTCTTC.

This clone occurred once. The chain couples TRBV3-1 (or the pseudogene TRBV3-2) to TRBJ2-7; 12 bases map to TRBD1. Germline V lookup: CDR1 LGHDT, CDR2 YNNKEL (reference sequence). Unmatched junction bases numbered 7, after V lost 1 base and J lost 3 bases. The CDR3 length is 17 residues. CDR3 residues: CASSQGGTGGGSYEQYF. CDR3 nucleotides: TGTGCCAGCAGCCAAGGGGGGACAGGGGGCGGTAGCTACGAGCAGTACTTC.

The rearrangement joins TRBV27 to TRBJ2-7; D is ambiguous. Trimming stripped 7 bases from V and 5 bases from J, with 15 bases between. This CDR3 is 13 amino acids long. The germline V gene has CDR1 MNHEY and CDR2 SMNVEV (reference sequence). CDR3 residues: CASKNIGADEQYF. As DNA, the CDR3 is TGTGCCAGCAAGAATATCGGCGCGGACGAGCAGTACTTC.

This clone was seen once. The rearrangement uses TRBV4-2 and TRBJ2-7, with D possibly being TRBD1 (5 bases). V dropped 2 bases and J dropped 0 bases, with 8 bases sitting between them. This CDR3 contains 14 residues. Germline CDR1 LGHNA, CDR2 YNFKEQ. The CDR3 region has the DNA TGTGCCAGCAGCCAAAGGGGCGACTCCTACGAGCAGTACTTC. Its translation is CASSQRGDSYEQYF.

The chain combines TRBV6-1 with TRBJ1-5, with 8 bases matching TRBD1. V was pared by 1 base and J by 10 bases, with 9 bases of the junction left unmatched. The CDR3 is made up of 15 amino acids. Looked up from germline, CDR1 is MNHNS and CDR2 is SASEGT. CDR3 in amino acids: CASSEGVQGARPQHF. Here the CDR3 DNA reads TGTGCCAGCAGTGAAGGGGTGCAGGGGGCTCGACCCCAGCATTTT.

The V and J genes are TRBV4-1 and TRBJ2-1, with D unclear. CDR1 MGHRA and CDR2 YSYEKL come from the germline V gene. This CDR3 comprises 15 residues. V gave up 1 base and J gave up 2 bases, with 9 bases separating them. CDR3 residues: CASSQAQYPYNEQFF. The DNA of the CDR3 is TGCGCCAGCAGCCAAGCTCAGTACCCCTACAATGAGCAGTTCTTC.